Below, one T cell receptor beta chain is given with its context. Its antigen is currently unknown. These data are taken from a study of T cell responses to AZD1222 COVID-19 vaccine. Study-level points and caveats: Unmutated variant regions reportedly attract nearly half of all spike-specific TCRs.

V lost 5 bases, J lost 0 bases, and 4 bases stayed unmatched. From germline, CDR1 is SGHVS and CDR2 FQNEAQ. CDR3 length: 16 amino acids. Sequencing was performed with immunoSEQ multiplex PCR; in TCRdb, only in-frame clones are kept and a portion is missing. The sample lists over 120,000 clones, around 92% occurring once. The sample consisted of peripheral blood, taken 28 days after the second AZD1222 dose. The source of this sequence is an adult who received the AZD1222 COVID-19 vaccine. The chain uses TRBV7-8 and TRBJ2-7, with TRBD2 identical over 13 bases. The CDR3 spells CASSEGLAGTSYEQYF. The DNA of the CDR3 is TGTGCCAGCAGCGAGGGACTAGCGGGAACCTCCTACGAGCAGTACTTC.